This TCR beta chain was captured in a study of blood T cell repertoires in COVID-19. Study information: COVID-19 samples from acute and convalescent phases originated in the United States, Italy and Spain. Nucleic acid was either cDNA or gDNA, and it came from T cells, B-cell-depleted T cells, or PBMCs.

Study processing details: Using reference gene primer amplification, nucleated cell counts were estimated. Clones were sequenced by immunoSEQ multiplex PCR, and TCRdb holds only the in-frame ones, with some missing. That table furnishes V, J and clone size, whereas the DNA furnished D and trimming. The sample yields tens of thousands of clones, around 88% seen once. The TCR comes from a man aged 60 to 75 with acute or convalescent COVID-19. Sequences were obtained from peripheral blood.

The CDR3 spells CASSLDFPAGGPETQYF. CDR3 nucleotides: TGTGCCAGCAGCTTAGACTTTCCAGCGGGGGGCCCAGAGACCCAGTACTTC. The chain joins TRBV11-2 to TRBJ2-5; 9 bases are a match to TRBD2. Trimming cost V 0 bases and J 4 bases; bases outside gene matches: 9. Looked up from germline, CDR1 is SGHAT and CDR2 is FQNNGV. The CDR3 has 17 amino acids.